This T cell receptor beta chain is from a study of T cells in Graves' hyperthyroidism and ophthalmopathy. Regarding the study as a whole: Ophthalmopathy was distinguished from stable hyperthyroidism by 13 V-J signatures. Ophthalmopathy onset followed model prediction by a median approximately 5.9 months.

The CDR3 extends over 12 amino acids. Germline V lookup: CDR1 SGHTS, CDR2 YDEGEE. The source material, RNA transcripts, was used to amplify TCR beta CDR3 regions. The TCR CDR3 was amplified in a first-round RT-PCR using the HTBI primer set. Via MiXCR, TCRdb re-called the multiplex PCR reads, giving one row per CDR3 protein. The sample consists of around 620,000 distinct CDR3 sequences, around 46% of them appearing once. Regarding this clonotype: Its matching antigen is unknown. The junction and the germline gene differ at one end; a read error may be behind it.

The sample taken for sequencing was peripheral blood or thyroid tissue (not recorded which). V and J are TRBV5-8 and TRBJ2-5; D call uncertain. This clonotype originated in an adult woman with Graves' disease, either hyperthyroidism or ophthalmopathy (not recorded which). The DNA of the CDR3 is TGTGCCAGCAGCCCCACGGCGGAGACTCTTCACTTC. Its translation: CASSPTAETLHF.